The 10 T cell receptor beta chains reported below all come from one sample, sequenced in a study of blood T cell repertoires in COVID-19. Here immunoSEQ multiplex PCR was the method, and the copy in TCRdb shows in-frame clones only, minus some. The table shows a few hundred thousand clones, with approximately 85% occurring only once. The sample taken for sequencing was peripheral blood. The receptors shown here come from a woman aged 70 to 79 with acute or convalescent COVID-19.

The genes are TRBV20-1 and TRBJ2-3; 10 nucleotides agree with TRBD2. Germline CDR1 is DFQATT and CDR2 is SNEGSKA (reference sequence). This CDR3 has 18 amino acids. The V gene end was trimmed by 3 bases and the J gene end by 2 bases; junction bases not matched to a gene: 14. CDR3 protein: CSASFPPGLAVFTDTQYF. In DNA form, the CDR3 reads TGCAGTGCTAGTTTCCCTCCTGGACTAGCGGTTTTCACAGATACGCAGTATTTT.

This chain uses TRBV29-1 with TRBJ2-7; 9 nucleotides match TRBD1. The ends lost 7 bases at V and 4 bases at J; junction bases unmatched: 11. Per germline, CDR1 SQVTM and CDR2 ANQGSEA. The CDR3 consists of 14 residues. In DNA, the CDR3 is TGCAGCGCAGGACAGGGGCCCCCCGGGTACGAGCAGTACTTC. Encoded protein: CSAGQGPPGYEQYF.

This chain joins TRBV18 and TRBJ1-2; D is unclear. This CDR3 is 15 amino acids long. Trimming shortened V by 3 bases and J by 4 bases, and 15 bases separated the two germline ends. CDR1 is KGHSH and CDR2 is LQKENI in the germline V gene. The CDR3 region is CASSPTVQTGYGYTF. The CDR3 nucleotides read TGTGCCAGCTCACCCACCGTCCAGACGGGCTATGGCTACACCTTC.

The V and J genes are TRBV3-1 (or the pseudogene TRBV3-2) and TRBJ2-7, with TRBD2 as a possible D gene (5 bases). CDR1 and CDR2 from the germline V gene are LGHDT and YNNKEL (reference sequence). With 3 bases removed from V and 6 bases from J, the gap between germline ends came to 12 bases. The CDR3 spans 13 residues. CDR3 coding DNA: TGTGCCAGCAGCCAGACCCCCCGGGGCGAGCAGTACTTC. This codes for CASSQTPRGEQYF.

The V gene is TRBV15, the J gene TRBJ1-1; no firm D call. CDR1 is LNHNV, CDR2 YYDKDF, per germline (reference sequence). Trimming pared 0 bases from V and 6 bases from J, leaving 11 bases between. The CDR3 runs 14 residues. CDR3 sequence: CATSRESIVPEAFF. CDR3 DNA sequence: TGTGCCACCAGCAGAGAGAGTATTGTCCCTGAAGCTTTCTTT.

The chain combines TRBV5-5 with TRBJ2-4, with 7 bases matching TRBD1. Trimming at V came to 4 bases and at J to 7 bases, leaving 8 bases not matched to a gene. The CDR3 has 14 residues. Germline-derived CDR1 and CDR2 are SGHKS and YYEKEE (reference sequence). CDR3 sequence (DNA): TGTGCCAGCAGCCCTGGACAGGATTTGAACATTCAGTACTTC. Its translation is CASSPGQDLNIQYF.

This chain links TRBV19 with TRBJ1-5; D uncertain. This CDR3 is 14 amino acids long. The V and J ends lost 2 bases and 6 bases respectively, with 11 bases between them. Germline V CDR1 and CDR2: LNHDA, SQIVND (reference sequence). The CDR3 loop reads CASSIYTGSQPQHF. CDR3 sequence (DNA): TGTGCCAGTAGTATATACACCGGGAGTCAGCCCCAGCATTTT.

V and J are TRBV7-3 and TRBJ1-2, with 10 bases lining up with TRBD1. The germline V gene has CDR1 SGHTA and CDR2 FQGTGA. V shed 5 bases and J 8 bases; nucleotides not matched to a gene: 14. This CDR3 has 16 amino acids. This chain's CDR3 is CASSLLPGTGVGGYTF. CDR3 DNA: TGTGCCAGCAGCCTACTTCCCGGGACAGGGGTGGGCGGCTACACCTTC.

The gene calls are TRBV5-1 and TRBJ1-6; the D is unclear. Trimming removed 2 bases from V and 0 bases from J, with 6 bases in between. There are 15 residues in the CDR3. Germline V gene lookup returns CDR1 SGHRS and CDR2 YFSETQ. The CDR3 here is CASSLGSSYNSPLHF. CDR3 sequence (DNA): TGCGCCAGCAGCTTAGGGAGCTCCTATAATTCACCCCTCCACTTT.

The chain recombines TRBV11-2 with TRBJ2-3; TRBD1 aligns across 10 bases. J gave up 4 bases and V 5 bases, and 9 bases lay outside the gene matches. The CDR3 is 16 residues long. From germline, CDR1 is SGHAT and CDR2 FQNNGV. This CDR3 reads CASSPNSGTGADTQYF. In nucleotides, the CDR3 is TGTGCCAGCAGCCCGAACTCGGGGACAGGGGCAGATACGCAGTATTTT.